Listed here is a single T cell receptor beta chain. The sample is drawn from a study of T cell changes during pregnancy in multiple sclerosis. The CDR3 runs to 14 residues. The V end lost 8 bases, the J end lost 2 bases, and 15 bases lay between the germline ends. The germline V gene has CDR1 LNHDA and CDR2 SQIVND (reference sequence). The table came from immunoSEQ multiplex PCR; TCRdb's copy has only in-frame clones and leaves some out. The sample has around 88,000 clones; approximately 92% are singletons. This specimen consisted of peripheral blood, obtained in the first trimester of pregnancy. This chain uses TRBV19 with TRBJ1-1, with a weak D call TRBD1 (5 bases). This TCR was sampled from a female donor with multiple sclerosis, enrolled in a pregnancy study. As DNA, the CDR3 is TGTGCCAGTCACCCTGGGGCAGGAAACACTGAAGCTTTCTTT. Encoded protein: CASHPGAGNTEAFF.